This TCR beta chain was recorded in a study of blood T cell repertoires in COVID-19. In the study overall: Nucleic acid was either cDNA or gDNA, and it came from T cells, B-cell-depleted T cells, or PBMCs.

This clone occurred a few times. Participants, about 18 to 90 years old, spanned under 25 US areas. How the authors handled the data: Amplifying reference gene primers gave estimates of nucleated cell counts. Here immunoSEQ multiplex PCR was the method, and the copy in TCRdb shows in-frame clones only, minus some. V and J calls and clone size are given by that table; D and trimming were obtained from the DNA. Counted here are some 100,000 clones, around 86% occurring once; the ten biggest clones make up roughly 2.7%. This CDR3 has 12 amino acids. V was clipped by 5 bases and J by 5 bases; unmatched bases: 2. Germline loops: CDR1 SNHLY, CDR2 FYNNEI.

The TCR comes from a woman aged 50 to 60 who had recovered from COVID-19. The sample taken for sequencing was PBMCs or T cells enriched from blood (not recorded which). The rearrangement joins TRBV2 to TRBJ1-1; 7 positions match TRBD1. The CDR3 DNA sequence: TGTGCCAGCAGTTTACAGGGGACTGAAGCTTTCTTT. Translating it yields CASSLQGTEAFF.